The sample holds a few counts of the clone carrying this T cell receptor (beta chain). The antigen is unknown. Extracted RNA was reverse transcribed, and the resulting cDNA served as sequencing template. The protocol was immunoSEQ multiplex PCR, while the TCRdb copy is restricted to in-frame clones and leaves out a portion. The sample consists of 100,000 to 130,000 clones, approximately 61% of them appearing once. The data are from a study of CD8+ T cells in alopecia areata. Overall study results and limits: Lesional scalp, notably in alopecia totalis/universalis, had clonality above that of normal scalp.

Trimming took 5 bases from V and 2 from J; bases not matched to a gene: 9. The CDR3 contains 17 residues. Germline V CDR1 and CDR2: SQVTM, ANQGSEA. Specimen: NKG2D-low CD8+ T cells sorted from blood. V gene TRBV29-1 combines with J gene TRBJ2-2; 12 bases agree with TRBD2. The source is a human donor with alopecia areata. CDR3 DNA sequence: TGCAGCGTTATGGGCTTACTAGCGGGAGGCAACACCGGGGAGCTGTTTTTT. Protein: CSVMGLLAGGNTGELFF.